The 22 T cell receptor beta chains below come from one sample, sequenced in a study of human T cells and chemical hapten exposure listed by TCRdb under 2021. The sample's time point label, decoded: patch test 1, 2 weeks after DPC sensitization. Sample treatment or condition, as interpreted from the label and publication: therapeutic diphenylcyclopropenone sensitization with weekly scalp DPC. The library relied on RACE. The sample was run on a NextSeq 500. TCRdb trimmed public reads at Q25 via fastp, called clones via MiXCR and kept in-frame beta chains. Every CDR3 protein is listed once, alongside the most common genes and DNA of its rows. The sample table records 380,000 or so distinct CDR3 sequences; around 5% of these occur just once. The ten largest make up approximately 2.1% of the sample. This specimen was whole blood, taken in connection with sensitization to the hapten diphenylcyclopropenone (DPC). The receptors were gathered from a woman aged 45-65 years with alopecia areata. Some clones in this sample may be carry-over from other donors' samples.

The chain has TRBV3-1 and TRBJ1-1, with a weak D call TRBD1 (5 bases). Trimming removed 4 bases from V and 1 base from J, with 28 bases in between. The germline V gene encodes CDR1 LGHDT and CDR2 YNNKEL (reference sequence). The CDR3 totals 20 residues. CDR3 loop: CASSPEIWGGQAWRNTEAFF. CDR3 in DNA: TGTGCCAGCAGCCCAGAGATCTGGGGGGGTCAGGCTTGGAGGAACACTGAAGCTTTCTTT.

A few counts support this clonotype. The chain joins TRBV6-6 to TRBJ2-2; D gene uncertain. Trimming took 2 bases from V and 7 from J, leaving 11 bases between them. Germline values: CDR1 MNHNY, CDR2 SVGAGI (reference sequence). The CDR3 is made up of 14 amino acids. The CDR3 bases are TGTGCCAGCAGTTACCCAGGCGTCGGCGGGGAGCTGTTTTTT. Its translation: CASSYPGVGGELFF.

This clonotype was counted at least ten times. The chain is built from TRBV6-1 and TRBJ2-3; D is undetermined. CDR3 length: 14 residues. The V gene's germline CDR1 is MNHNS and CDR2 SASEGT. The V gene lost 5 bases and the J gene lost 1 base, with 10 bases spanning the gap. CDR3 loop: CASSSGLGTDTQYF. CDR3 in DNA: TGTGCCAGCAGTTCCGGGTTAGGCACAGATACGCAGTATTTT.

This clonotype was seen many times. The J gene is TRBJ2-1, the V gene TRBV12-3 or TRBV12-4, with 9 bases identical to TRBD1. V lost 6 bases, J lost 7 bases, and 13 bases stayed unmatched. This CDR3 has 16 amino acids. CDR3 bases: TGTGCCAGCAGCGAACCCAGGACAGGGGAAGGGAATGAGCAGTTCTTC. As protein: CASSEPRTGEGNEQFF.

V usage is TRBV7-9 and J usage is TRBJ1-2; the D gene is possibly TRBD1 (6 bases). The CDR3 is 13 residues long. V lost 3 bases and J lost 6, with 11 bases in between. Per germline, CDR1 SEHNR and CDR2 FQNEAQ (reference sequence). The CDR3, as DNA: TGTGCCAGCAGCTTTCGACAGGTAGATGGCTACACCTTC. This encodes CASSFRQVDGYTF.

This rearrangement joins TRBV3-1 to TRBJ2-7; 7 nucleotides agree with TRBD1. This CDR3 contains 11 residues. Germline V gives CDR1 LGHDT, CDR2 YNNKEL (reference sequence). The V and J ends lost 8 bases and 6 bases, in that order; junction bases with no gene match: 4. The CDR3 here is CASGWDSEQYF. Written as DNA, the CDR3 is TGTGCCAGCGGGTGGGACAGCGAGCAGTACTTC.

This clonotype was counted only a few times. The chain uses TRBV7-9 and TRBJ1-6, with a weak D call TRBD1 (5 bases). Per the germline V gene, CDR1 is SEHNR and CDR2 is FQNEAQ (reference sequence). The CDR3 is 15 amino acids. The germline V and J ends were trimmed by 1 base and 9 bases, with 13 bases remaining between them. The CDR3 is CASSLEGNRGSPLHF. The CDR3 DNA reads as TGTGCCAGCAGCTTAGAGGGGAACCGCGGTTCACCCCTCCACTTT.

This clonotype was counted many times. The chain combines TRBV5-1 with TRBJ2-7; 10 bases map to TRBD2. The CDR3 has 16 residues. From germline, CDR1 is SGHRS and CDR2 YFSETQ. V gave up 5 bases and J gave up 3 bases; unmatched junction bases: 11. The CDR3 nucleotides read TGCGCCAGCAGACCCGATAGCGGGGGGTTTCACTACGAGCAGTACTTC. It translates to CASRPDSGGFHYEQYF.

Ten or more counts support this clonotype. V and J are TRBV20-1 and TRBJ2-1; 12 nucleotides match TRBD2. Germline CDR1 and CDR2: DFQATT and SNEGSKA (reference sequence). This CDR3 has 16 amino acids. V lost 5 bases and J lost 6; bases outside the gene matches: 11. The CDR3 bases are TGCAGTGCTTCTCTCCTAGCGGGAGGGATGAGCAATGAGCAGTTCTTC. As protein: CSASLLAGGMSNEQFF.

The table lists this clonotype with many counts. The CDR3 sequence: CASSPENSGNTIYF. The CDR3 coding sequence is TGTGCCAGCAGCCCCGAAAACTCTGGAAACACCATATATTTT. The chain employs TRBV16 and TRBJ1-3; no reliable D call. With 4 bases removed from V and 0 bases from J, the gap between germline ends came to 7 bases. The CDR3 runs 14 residues. The germline V gene encodes CDR1 KGHSY and CDR2 FQNENV. The variable domain in full, completed from reference TRBV16 and TRBJ1-3, reads GEEVAQTPKHLVRGEGQKAKLYCAPIKGHSYVFWYQQVLKNEFKFLISFQNENVFDETGMPKERFSAKCLPNSPCSLEIQATKLEDSAVYFCASSPENSGNTIYFGEGSWLTVV.

This chain connects TRBV3-1 to TRBJ2-1; TRBD1 or TRBD2 may be the D gene (5 bases each). Trimming took 0 bases from V and 4 from J, leaving 10 bases between them. Germline V CDR1 and CDR2: LGHDT, YNNKEL (reference sequence). The CDR3 covers 15 residues. The CDR3 loop reads CASSQDLGVYNEQFF. CDR3 DNA sequence: TGTGCCAGCAGCCAAGATCTGGGGGTGTACAATGAGCAGTTCTTC.

In its sample, this clonotype was seen many times. The chain uses TRBV2 and TRBJ2-2, with 8 bases aligning to TRBD2. Germline loops: CDR1 SNHLY, CDR2 FYNNEI. The CDR3 sequence is 14 residues long. V was pared by 7 bases and J by 5 bases, with 6 bases of the junction left unmatched. CDR3 residues: CASIGGGLTGELFF. The CDR3 DNA follows: TGTGCCAGCATAGGCGGGGGGCTAACCGGGGAGCTGTTTTTT.

This clonotype was recorded a few times. The chain links TRBV13 to TRBJ2-7, with 9 positions matching TRBD1. The CDR3 loop spans 16 amino acids. The V segment lost 5 bases and the J segment 6 bases; nucleotides outside the gene matches: 14. Germline CDR1 is PRHDT and CDR2 is FYEKMQ (reference sequence). CDR3 loop: CASSIKSGTGFLEQYF. The CDR3 DNA follows: TGTGCCAGCAGCATCAAGTCTGGGACAGGGTTCCTCGAGCAGTACTTC.

CDR3 residues: CASSKTGTPADTQYF. The CDR3 DNA reads TGTGCCAGCAGTAAAACCGGGACTCCCGCTGATACGCAGTATTTT. The chain employs TRBV7-2 and TRBJ2-3, with a weak D call TRBD2 (6 bases). V was pared by 6 bases and J by 6 bases, with 19 bases between. CDR3 length: 15 amino acids. Per germline, CDR1 SGHTA and CDR2 FQGNSA.

This clonotype was counted ten times or more. This sequence joins TRBV7-9 and TRBJ2-1; D gene ambiguous. Per the germline V gene, CDR1 is SEHNR and CDR2 is FQNEAQ (reference sequence). The length of the CDR3 is 15 residues. Trimming cost V 6 bases and J 6 bases, with 18 bases left between them. The CDR3 region is CASSAPGFGSNEQFF. The CDR3 nucleotides read TGTGCCAGCAGTGCCCCTGGATTCGGGTCCAATGAGCAGTTCTTC.

This clonotype was counted at least ten times. The chain carries TRBV18 and TRBJ1-5; no definite D call. V dropped 2 bases and J dropped 7 bases, with 6 bases sitting between them. Germline V gene lookup returns CDR1 KGHSH and CDR2 LQKENI. The CDR3 is made up of 12 amino acids. The CDR3 loop is CASSPAGQPQHF. CDR3 nucleotides: TGTGCCAGCTCACCAGCGGGGCAGCCCCAGCATTTT.

In this sample, this clonotype turned up a few times. The chain carries TRBV6-6 and TRBJ2-3; 9 positions agree with TRBD2. The V and J ends lost 11 bases and 6 bases, in that order; junction bases with no gene match: 6. In germline, CDR1 is MNHNY, CDR2 SVGAGI (reference sequence). This CDR3 has 12 amino acids. CDR3 sequence (DNA): TGTGCCGGTAGCGGGGGACTTGATACGCAGTATTTT. Translating it yields CAGSGGLDTQYF.

This clonotype was recorded a few times. The chain employs TRBV27 and TRBJ2-7; tentative D call: TRBD2 (7 bases). CDR1 MNHEY and CDR2 SMNVEV come from the germline V gene (reference sequence). V was pared by 6 bases and J by 6 bases, with 15 bases between. This CDR3 has 13 residues. The CDR3 protein is CASSWEGGGEQYF. The DNA of the CDR3 is TGTGCCAGCAGCTGGGAGGGAGGGGGCGAGCAGTACTTC.

In its sample, this clonotype was seen many times. This sequence joins TRBV3-1 and TRBJ2-3; D perhaps matches TRBD2 (6 bases). CDR3 length: 12 amino acids. Germline V CDR1 and CDR2: LGHDT, YNNKEL (reference sequence). Deletions cut 4 bases from V and 8 bases from J, with 10 bases between. The CDR3 sequence is CASSREAGTQYF. Here the CDR3 DNA reads TGTGCCAGCAGCCGAGAAGCGGGTACGCAGTATTTT.

Ten or more counts support this clonotype. The J gene is TRBJ2-3, the V gene TRBV10-2; D call uncertain. This CDR3 comprises 12 residues. Germline CDR1 reads WSHSY; CDR2 reads SAAADI. The V and J ends lost 3 bases and 6 bases respectively, with 7 bases between them. The CDR3 region has the DNA TGCGCCAGCAGTGATTTTGGTGATACGCAGTATTTT. It translates to CASSDFGDTQYF.

This clonotype has just a few counts. The rearrangement links TRBV6-2 or TRBV6-3 to TRBJ1-6; D ambiguous. Germline V CDR1 and CDR2: MNHEY, SVGEGT. The CDR3 sequence is 15 residues long. V dropped 2 bases and J dropped 5 bases, with 10 bases sitting between them. CDR3 sequence reads: CASSYPGRDNSPLHF. In DNA form, the CDR3 reads TGTGCCAGCAGTTACCCCGGACGGGATAATTCACCCCTCCACTTT.

This chain uses TRBV20-1 with TRBJ2-7; D ambiguous. Germline values: CDR1 DFQATT, CDR2 SNEGSKA (reference sequence). CDR3 length: 17 amino acids. V lost 6 bases and J lost 0, with 24 bases in between. CDR3 bases: TGCAGTGCCAAGAAACGGACCGCAATCCTAACCTCCTACGAGCAGTACTTC. This translates into CSAKKRTAILTSYEQYF.